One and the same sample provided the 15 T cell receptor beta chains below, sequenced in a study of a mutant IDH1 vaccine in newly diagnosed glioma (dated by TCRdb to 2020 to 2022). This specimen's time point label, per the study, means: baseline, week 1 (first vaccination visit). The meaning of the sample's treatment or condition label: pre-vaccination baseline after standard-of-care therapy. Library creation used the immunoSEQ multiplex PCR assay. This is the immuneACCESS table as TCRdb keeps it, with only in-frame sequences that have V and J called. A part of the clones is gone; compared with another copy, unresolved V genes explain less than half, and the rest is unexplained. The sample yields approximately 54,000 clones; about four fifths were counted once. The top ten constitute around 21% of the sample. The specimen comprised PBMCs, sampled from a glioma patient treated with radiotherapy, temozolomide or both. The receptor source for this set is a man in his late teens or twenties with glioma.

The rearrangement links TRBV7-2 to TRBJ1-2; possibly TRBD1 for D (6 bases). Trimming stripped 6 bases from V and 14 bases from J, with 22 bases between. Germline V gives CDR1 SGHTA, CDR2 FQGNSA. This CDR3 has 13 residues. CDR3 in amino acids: CASSPRGALDFTF. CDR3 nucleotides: TGTGCCAGCAGTCCAAGGGGGGCCCTGGATTTTACCTTC.

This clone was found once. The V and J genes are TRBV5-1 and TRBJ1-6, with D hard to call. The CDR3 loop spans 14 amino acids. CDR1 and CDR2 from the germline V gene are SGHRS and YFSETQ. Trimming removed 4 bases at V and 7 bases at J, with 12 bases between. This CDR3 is CASSPQMENSPLHF. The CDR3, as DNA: TGCGCCAGCAGCCCACAGATGGAGAATTCACCCCTCCACTTT.

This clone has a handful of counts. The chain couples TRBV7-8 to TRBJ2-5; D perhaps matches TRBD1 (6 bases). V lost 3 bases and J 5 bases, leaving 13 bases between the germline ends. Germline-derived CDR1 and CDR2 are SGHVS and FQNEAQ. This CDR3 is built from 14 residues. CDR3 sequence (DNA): TGTGCCAGCAGCTTGGAGATGGGGGCGGAGACCCAGTACTTC. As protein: CASSLEMGAETQYF.

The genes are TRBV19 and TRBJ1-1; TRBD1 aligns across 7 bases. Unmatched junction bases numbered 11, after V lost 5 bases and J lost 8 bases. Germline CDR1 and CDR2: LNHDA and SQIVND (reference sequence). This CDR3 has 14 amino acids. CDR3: CASSPWTGAGEAFF. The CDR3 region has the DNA TGTGCCAGTAGTCCTTGGACAGGAGCAGGGGAAGCTTTCTTT. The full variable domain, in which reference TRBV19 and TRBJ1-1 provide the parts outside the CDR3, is DGGITQSPKYLFRKEGQNVTLSCEQNLNHDAMYWYRQDPGQGLRLIYYSQIVNDFQKGDIAEGYSVSREKKESFPLTVTSAQKNPTAFYLCASSPWTGAGEAFFGQGTRLTVV.

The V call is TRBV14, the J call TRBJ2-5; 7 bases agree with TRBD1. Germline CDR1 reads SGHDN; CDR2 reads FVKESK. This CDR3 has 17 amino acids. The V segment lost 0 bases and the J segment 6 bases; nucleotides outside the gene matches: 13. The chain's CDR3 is CASSQDALDRAGQTQYF. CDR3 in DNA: TGTGCCAGCAGCCAAGATGCCCTCGACAGGGCGGGCCAGACCCAGTACTTC.

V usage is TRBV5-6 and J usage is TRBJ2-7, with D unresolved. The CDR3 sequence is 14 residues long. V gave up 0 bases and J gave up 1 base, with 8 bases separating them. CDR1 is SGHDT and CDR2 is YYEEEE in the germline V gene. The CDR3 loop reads CASSLALISYEQYF. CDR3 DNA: TGTGCCAGCAGCTTGGCCCTCATATCCTACGAGCAGTACTTC.

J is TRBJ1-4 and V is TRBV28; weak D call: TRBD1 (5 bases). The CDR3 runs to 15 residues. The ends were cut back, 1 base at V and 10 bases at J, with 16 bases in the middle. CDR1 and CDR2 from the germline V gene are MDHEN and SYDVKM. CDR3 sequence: CASSLLGGPQGKLFF. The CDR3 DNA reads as TGTGCCAGCAGTTTATTAGGAGGTCCCCAGGGAAAACTGTTTTTT. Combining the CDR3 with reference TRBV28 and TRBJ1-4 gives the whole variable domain DVKVTQSSRYLVKRTGEKVFLECVQDMDHENMFWYRQDPGLGLRLIYFSYDVKMKEKGDIPEGYSVSREKKERFSLILESASTNQTSMYLCASSLLGGPQGKLFFGSGTQLSVL.

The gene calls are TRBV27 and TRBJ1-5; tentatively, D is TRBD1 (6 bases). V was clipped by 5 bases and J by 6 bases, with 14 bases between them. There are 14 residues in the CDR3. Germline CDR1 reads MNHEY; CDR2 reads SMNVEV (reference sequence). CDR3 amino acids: CASSRRTDIQPQHF. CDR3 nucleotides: TGTGCCAGCAGTCGCAGGACAGATATTCAGCCCCAGCATTTT.

CDR3 region: CAWSLWTSYEQYF. The CDR3 region has the DNA TGTGCCTGGAGCCTCTGGACATCCTACGAGCAGTACTTC. J is TRBJ2-7 and V is TRBV30; maybe TRBD1 (5 bases). The CDR3 extends over 13 amino acids. V dropped 3 bases and J dropped 1 base, with 10 bases sitting between them. Germline V lookup: CDR1 GTSNPN, CDR2 SVGIG (reference sequence).

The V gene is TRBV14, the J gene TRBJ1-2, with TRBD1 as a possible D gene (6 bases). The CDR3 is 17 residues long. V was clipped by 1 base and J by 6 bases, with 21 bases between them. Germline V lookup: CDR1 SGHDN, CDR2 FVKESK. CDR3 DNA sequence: TGTGCCAGCAGCCAAGTCGGGTCTTATCCAGGGGAAGATGGCTACACCTTC. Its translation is CASSQVGSYPGEDGYTF.

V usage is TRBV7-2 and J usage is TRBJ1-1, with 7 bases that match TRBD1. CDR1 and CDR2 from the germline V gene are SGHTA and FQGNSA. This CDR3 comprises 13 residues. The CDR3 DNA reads TGTGCTAGTGGGGCAGGGGGGAACACTGAAGCTTTCTTT. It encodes CASGAGGNTEAFF.

In nucleotides, the CDR3 is TGTGCCAGCAGTTCCCCAGGACAGGGGCCCGGGGAGCTGTTTTTT. This sequence encodes CASSSPGQGPGELFF. V is TRBV28 and J is TRBJ2-2, with TRBD1 matching over 9 bases. This CDR3 is 15 amino acids long. Trimming removed 4 bases from V and 6 bases from J; junction bases left unmatched: 6. Germline CDR1 is MDHEN and CDR2 is SYDVKM.

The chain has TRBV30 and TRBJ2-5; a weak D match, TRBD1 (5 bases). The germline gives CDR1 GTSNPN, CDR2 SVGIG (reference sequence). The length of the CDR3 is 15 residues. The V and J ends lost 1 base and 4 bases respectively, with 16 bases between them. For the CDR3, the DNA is TGTGCCTGGAGTGGCGGCAGGGCCGCTGGAGAGACCCAGTACTTC. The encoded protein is CAWSGGRAAGETQYF.

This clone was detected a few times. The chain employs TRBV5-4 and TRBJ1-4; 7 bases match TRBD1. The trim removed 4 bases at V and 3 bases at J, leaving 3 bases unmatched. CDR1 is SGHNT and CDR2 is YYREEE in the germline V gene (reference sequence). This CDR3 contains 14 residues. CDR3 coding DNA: TGTGCCAGCAGCCCGGGACAGTCTAATGAAAAACTGTTTTTT. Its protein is CASSPGQSNEKLFF.

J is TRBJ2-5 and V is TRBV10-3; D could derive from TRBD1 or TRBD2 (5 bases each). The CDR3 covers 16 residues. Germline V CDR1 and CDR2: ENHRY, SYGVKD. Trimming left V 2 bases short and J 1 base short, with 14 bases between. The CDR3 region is CAISESEGPFQETQYF. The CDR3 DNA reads TGTGCCATCAGTGAGAGTGAGGGACCATTCCAAGAGACCCAGTACTTC.